This T cell receptor (beta chain) originates from a study of cytomegalovirus exposure and HLA in healthy donors. As for this clone: Its antigen remains unidentified.

Findings and caveats of the study: Rarity held for most TCR sequences, but there were some public TCRs that occurred in many donors.

It was with 60 Vbeta and 13 Jbeta primers that the PCR ran. Libraries were prepared by immunoSEQ multiplex PCR; TCRdb keeps only in-frame clonotypes and omits some of them. The table includes under 300,000 clones, about 81% detected once. The donors, nominally healthy at sampling, likely had unrecorded immune exposures. CDR1 and CDR2 (germline): SGHRS, YFSETQ. This CDR3 is 12 amino acids long. Trimming took off 3 bases at V and 4 bases at J, with 6 bases between the two ends. This clonotype was sampled from a woman aged 60 to 75 in good health and CMV-seropositive. Material for sequencing was PBMCs. V usage is TRBV5-1 and J usage is TRBJ2-3; no reliable D call. CDR3 in amino acids: CASSSQADTQYF. Written as DNA, the CDR3 is TGCGCCAGCAGCTCCCAGGCAGATACGCAGTATTTT.